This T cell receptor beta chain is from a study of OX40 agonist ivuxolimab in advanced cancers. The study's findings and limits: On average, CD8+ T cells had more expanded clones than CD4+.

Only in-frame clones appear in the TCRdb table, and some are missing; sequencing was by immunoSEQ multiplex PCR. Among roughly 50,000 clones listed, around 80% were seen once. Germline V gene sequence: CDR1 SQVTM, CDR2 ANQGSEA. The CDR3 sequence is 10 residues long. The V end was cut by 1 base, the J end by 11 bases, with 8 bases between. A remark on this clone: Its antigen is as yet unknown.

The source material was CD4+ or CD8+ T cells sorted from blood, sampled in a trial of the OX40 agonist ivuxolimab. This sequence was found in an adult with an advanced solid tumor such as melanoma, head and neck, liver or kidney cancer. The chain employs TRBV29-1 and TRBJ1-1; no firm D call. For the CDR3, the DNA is TGCAGCGTTGAAGCGGGTAGGGCTTTCTTT. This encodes CSVEAGRAFF.